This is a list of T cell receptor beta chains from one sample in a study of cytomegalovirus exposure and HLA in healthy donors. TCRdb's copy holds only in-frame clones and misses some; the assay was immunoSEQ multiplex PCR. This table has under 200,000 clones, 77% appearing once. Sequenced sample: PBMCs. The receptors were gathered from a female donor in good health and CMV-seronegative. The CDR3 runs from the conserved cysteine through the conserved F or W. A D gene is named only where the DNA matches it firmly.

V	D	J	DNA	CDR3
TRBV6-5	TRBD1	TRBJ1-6	TGTGCCAGCAGTTACATGGGACAGGGCTTGAATTCACCCCTCCACTTT	CASSYMGQGLNSPLHF
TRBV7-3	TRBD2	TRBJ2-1	TGTGCCAGCAGCCCCGGACTAGTCTCCTACAATGAGCAGTTCTTC	CASSPGLVSYNEQFF
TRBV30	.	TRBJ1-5	TGTGCCTGGAGCGTTGACAGCAGCAATCAGCCCCAGCATTTT	CAWSVDSSNQPQHF
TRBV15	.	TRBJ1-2	TGTGCCACCTTACCTGGCCCAGGGTTATCTAACTGTGGCTACACCTTC	CATLPGPGLSNCGYTF
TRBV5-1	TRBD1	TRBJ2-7	TGCGCCAGCAGCTTCCCGGGACAGGGTAACGAGCAGTACTTC	CASSFPGQGNEQYF
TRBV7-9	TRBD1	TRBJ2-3	TGTGCCAGCAGCAAACAGGGGGCGCCGAGCACAGATACGCAGTATTTT	CASSKQGAPSTDTQYF
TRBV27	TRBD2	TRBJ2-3	TGTGCCAGCGTACGGCTAGCGGGAAACACAGATACGCAGTATTTT	CASVRLAGNTDTQYF
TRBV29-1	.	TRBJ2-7	TGCAGCGTTGCTAAGGGAGCTAACTACGAGCAGTACTTC	CSVAKGANYEQYF
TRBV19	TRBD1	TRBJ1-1	TGTGCCAGCACAGAAACAGGGGGTTCGAACACTGAAGCTTTCTTT	CASTETGGSNTEAFF
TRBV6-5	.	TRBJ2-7	TGTGCCAGCAGTTCCCCAGGGCAGGGATCCTACGAGCAGTACTTC	CASSSPGQGSYEQYF
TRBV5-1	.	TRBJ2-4	TGCGCCAGCAGCTCTAGGACAGAGTCCAAAAACATTCAGTACTTC	CASSSRTESKNIQYF
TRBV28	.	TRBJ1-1	TGTGCCAGCAGTTTCCACCAGGGTGTCGCTGAAGCTTTCTTT	CASSFHQGVAEAFF
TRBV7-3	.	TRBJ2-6	TGTGCCAGCAGCCCGAGAGGACAGCATATCTCTGGGGCCAACGTCCTGACTTTC	CASSPRGQHISGANVLTF
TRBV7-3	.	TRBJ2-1	TGTGCCAGCAGCTTATCAGGGTCATCCTACAATGAGCAGTTCTTC	CASSLSGSSYNEQFF